One and the same sample provided the 32 T cell receptor beta chains below, sequenced in a study of a mutant IDH1 vaccine in newly diagnosed glioma. Time point in this sample: week 35, safety follow-up. Each dose of the vaccine consisted of 300 ug of mutant IDH1 20-mer peptide, with topical imiquimod. These receptors lack a known antigen. Assay: immunoSEQ multiplex PCR; the TCRdb copy retains only in-frame clones and omits some. The sample includes 60,000 to 65,000 clones, approximately 80% seen only once; the top ten take around 5%. Sequences were derived from PBMCs, sampled from a glioma patient whose treatment included an IDH1 peptide vaccine. The source is a man between 35 and 55 years old with glioma.

This chain uses TRBV10-3 with TRBJ1-5; 7 nucleotides line up with TRBD1. The CDR3 totals 16 residues. V lost 5 bases, J lost 6 bases, and 13 bases stayed unmatched. The germline V gene encodes CDR1 ENHRY and CDR2 SYGVKD. DNA of the CDR3: TGTGCCATCAGTAACCTCCTTCCGGCAGGGGGTCAGCCCCAGCATTTT. It specifies CAISNLLPAGGQPQHF.

This clone was seen only once. J is TRBJ2-7 and V is TRBV7-3, with TRBD2 matching 7 bases. CDR1 is SGHTA and CDR2 is FQGTGA in the germline V gene. V lost 5 bases to trimming and J lost 2 bases; unmatched junction nucleotides: 9. This CDR3 is 15 amino acids long. The CDR3 is CASSRHGGFAYEQYF. The CDR3, as DNA: TGTGCCAGCAGCCGGCACGGGGGGTTCGCCTACGAGCAGTACTTC.

The table lists this clone with a count of one. CDR3 in amino acids: CASSLEGQSSGEQYF. The DNA for the CDR3 is TGCGCCAGCAGCTTGGAGGGACAGTCCAGCGGGGAGCAGTACTTC. This chain connects TRBV5-1 to TRBJ2-7, with D tentatively TRBD1 (7 bases). CDR1 and CDR2 (germline): SGHRS, YFSETQ. This CDR3 is 15 amino acids long. V lost 0 bases and J 7 bases, leaving 17 bases between the germline ends.

V gene TRBV28 combines with J gene TRBJ2-3, with 9 bases that match TRBD2. Germline V gene sequence: CDR1 MDHEN, CDR2 SYDVKM. V shed 10 bases, J shed 1 base, and the junction held 3 bases outside the gene matches. This CDR3 has 13 residues. In nucleotides, the CDR3 is TGTGCCATACTAGCGGGTCGCACAGATACGCAGTATTTT. Protein product: CAILAGRTDTQYF.

This chain uses TRBV4-3 with TRBJ1-3, with 7 bases fitting TRBD1. The ends lost 1 base at V and 4 bases at J; junction bases unmatched: 1. Germline V gene sequence: CDR1 LGHNA, CDR2 YSLEER. The CDR3 contains 14 residues. The CDR3 DNA is TGCGCCAGCAGCCAAGGGACAGGCGGAAACACCATATATTTT. This codes for CASSQGTGGNTIYF.

The chain carries TRBV7-8 and TRBJ1-5; no reliable D call. CDR1 and CDR2 from the germline V gene are SGHVS and FQNEAQ. Trimming stripped 4 bases from V and 0 bases from J, with 4 bases between. The CDR3 consists of 13 residues. CDR3 nucleotides: TGTGCCAGCAGCTCGGATAGCAATCAGCCCCAGCATTTT. Translation gives CASSSDSNQPQHF.

The rearrangement joins TRBV12-2 to TRBJ1-5. TRBV12-2 is a pseudogene locus. The CDR3 length is 14 residues. This CDR3 reads CASPDGSYNQPQHF. In DNA, the CDR3 is TGTGCAAGTCCCGACGGGTCCTACAATCAGCCCCAGCATTTT.

The V and J genes are TRBV7-9 and TRBJ2-7, with D perhaps TRBD2 (6 bases). The CDR3 totals 16 residues. V lost 4 bases and J lost 0, with 16 bases in between. CDR1 and CDR2 from the germline V gene are SEHNR and FQNEAQ (reference sequence). CDR3 DNA: TGTGCCAGCAGCTCTCCCACGCGGGGATACTCCTACGAGCAGTACTTC. It specifies CASSSPTRGYSYEQYF.

In DNA form, the CDR3 reads TGCGCCAGCAGCCAACGCCGGGACGGGACAGATACGCAGTATTTT. As protein: CASSQRRDGTDTQYF. This sequence joins TRBV4-3 and TRBJ2-3, with D perhaps assigned TRBD1 or TRBD2 (5 bases each). V was trimmed by 2 bases and J by 3 bases, leaving 12 bases between them. The CDR3 is 15 amino acids. Looked up from germline, CDR1 is LGHNA and CDR2 is YSLEER.

The gene calls are TRBV5-1 and TRBJ2-7; unclear D gene. This CDR3 spans 13 amino acids. CDR1 SGHRS and CDR2 YFSETQ come from the germline V gene. V lost 3 bases to trimming and J lost 7 bases, with 14 bases between them. The DNA of the CDR3 is TGCGCCAGCAGCTCCACCCCTACGAAGGAGCAGTACTTC. Translated: CASSSTPTKEQYF.

The sample holds one count of this clone. This chain joins TRBV20-1 and TRBJ2-7; no clear D. The V and J ends lost 6 bases and 3 bases respectively, with 6 bases between them. Germline CDR1 DFQATT, CDR2 SNEGSKA (reference sequence). The CDR3 sequence is 10 residues long. CDR3 loop: CSAGNYEQYF. The CDR3 DNA reads TGCAGTGCGGGTAACTACGAGCAGTACTTC.

V usage is TRBV28 and J usage is TRBJ2-5; perhaps TRBD2 as D (5 bases). The germline V gene has CDR1 MDHEN and CDR2 SYDVKM. The CDR3 spans 15 residues. The V end lost 5 bases, the J end lost 3 bases, and 16 bases lay between the germline ends. CDR3 in amino acids: CASSPEGESEETQYF. The CDR3 DNA reads as TGTGCCAGCAGTCCCGAGGGTGAGTCAGAAGAGACCCAGTACTTC.

The chain employs TRBV5-1 and TRBJ2-3, with 9 bases identical to TRBD2. The germline V gene encodes CDR1 SGHRS and CDR2 YFSETQ. V was clipped by 0 bases and J by 0 bases; unmatched bases: 8. The CDR3 is 18 amino acids. The CDR3: CASSLVPTSGISTDTQYF. Here the CDR3 DNA reads TGCGCCAGCAGCTTGGTACCGACTAGCGGTATTAGCACAGATACGCAGTATTTT.

V and J are TRBV9 and TRBJ2-1, with TRBD2 identical over 12 bases. After removal of 0 bases from V and 6 bases from J, the junction contained 7 bases not matched to a gene. Germline V gene sequence: CDR1 SGDLS, CDR2 YYNGEE. This CDR3 has 17 amino acids. CDR3 nucleotides: TGTGCCAGCAGCGTAGCGGCTAGCGGGAGGGGGGTCAATGAGCAGTTCTTC. It specifies CASSVAASGRGVNEQFF.

This sequence joins TRBV19 and TRBJ1-1; 8 nucleotides match TRBD1. CDR1 and CDR2 (germline): LNHDA, SQIVND (reference sequence). V lost 1 base and J lost 3; bases outside the gene matches: 7. The CDR3 totals 16 residues. CDR3 DNA: TGTGCCAGTAGTATAGGAGCACAGGGGGTTCACACTGAAGCTTTCTTT. This gives the protein CASSIGAQGVHTEAFF.

This chain connects TRBV15 to TRBJ1-2; TRBD1 is a possible D gene (6 bases). The germline V and J ends were trimmed by 0 bases and 4 bases, with 12 bases remaining between them. The V gene's germline CDR1 is LNHNV and CDR2 YYDKDF (reference sequence). This CDR3 has 15 amino acids. The CDR3 protein is CATSRDRNRAYGYTF. The CDR3 bases are TGTGCCACCAGCAGAGATCGAAACAGGGCCTATGGCTACACCTTC.

The J gene is TRBJ2-5, the V gene TRBV6-6, with D unresolved. CDR1 and CDR2 from the germline V gene are MNHNY and SVGAGI (reference sequence). V lost 6 bases and J lost 10, with 12 bases in between. This CDR3 spans 11 amino acids. CDR3 region: CASSSPRDQYF. The DNA of the CDR3 is TGTGCCAGCAGCTCCCCCAGAGACCAGTACTTC.

Note on this clone: This same CDR3 is encoded by further DNA sequences in the sample. The V gene is TRBV11-3, the J gene TRBJ2-7, with 7 bases aligning to TRBD1. After removal of 5 bases from V and 2 bases from J, the junction contained 6 bases not matched to a gene. This CDR3 is built from 14 residues. CDR1 and CDR2 from the germline V gene are SGHNT and YENEEA. CDR3 amino acids: CASSPTDRPYEQYF. CDR3 bases: TGTGCCAGCAGCCCAACGGACAGGCCCTACGAGCAGTACTTC.

V and J are TRBV11-2 and TRBJ2-1, with 12 bases identical to TRBD2. This CDR3 spans 17 amino acids. The V gene end was trimmed by 2 bases and the J gene end by 4 bases; junction bases not matched to a gene: 6. Germline V gene sequence: CDR1 SGHAT, CDR2 FQNNGV. The CDR3 region is CASSLRLAGAVYNEQFF. In nucleotides, the CDR3 is TGTGCCAGCAGCTTACGACTAGCGGGGGCCGTATACAATGAGCAGTTCTTC.

This chain connects TRBV10-3 to TRBJ2-7, with TRBD2 identical over 7 bases. V lost 2 bases, J lost 0 bases, and 7 bases stayed unmatched. Germline V gene data show CDR1 as ENHRY and CDR2 as SYGVKD. This CDR3 has 16 amino acids. The CDR3 region has the DNA TGTGCCATCAGTGAGCTCCCTAGCGGTAGCTCCTACGAGCAGTACTTC. Translated: CAISELPSGSSYEQYF.

The rearrangement joins TRBV6-5 to TRBJ2-7, with 14 positions matching TRBD2. The V and J ends lost 5 bases and 5 bases, in that order; junction bases with no gene match: 5. Germline assignment: CDR1 MNHEY and CDR2 SVGAGI. The CDR3 sequence is 15 residues long. CDR3 coding DNA: TGTGCCAGCAGTAACCGACTAGCGGGGGGGAACGAGCAGTACTTC. It specifies CASSNRLAGGNEQYF.

V and J are TRBV15 and TRBJ2-1; D is undetermined. The germline gives CDR1 LNHNV, CDR2 YYDKDF (reference sequence). The CDR3 runs to 13 residues. The V and J ends lost 0 bases and 10 bases respectively, with 10 bases between them. The CDR3 DNA is TGTGCCACCAGCAGAGATACTTTGGAAGAGCAGTTCTTC. This translates into CATSRDTLEEQFF.

V gene TRBV6-1 combines with J gene TRBJ1-5, with D uncertain. The CDR3 totals 14 residues. Trimming removed 6 bases from V and 2 bases from J, with 11 bases in between. Germline loops: CDR1 MNHNS, CDR2 SASEGT. The CDR3 protein is CASRTQSGNQPQHF. CDR3 nucleotides: TGTGCCAGCAGAACACAAAGTGGCAATCAGCCCCAGCATTTT.

The genes are TRBV11-2 and TRBJ2-7; TRBD2 might be the D (5 bases). V dropped 3 bases and J dropped 0 bases, with 12 bases sitting between them. Germline CDR1 reads SGHAT; CDR2 reads FQNNGV. This CDR3 comprises 15 residues. CDR3 protein: CASSFEPGNSYEQYF. For the CDR3, the DNA is TGTGCCAGCAGCTTTGAGCCGGGAAACTCCTACGAGCAGTACTTC.

The V gene is TRBV6-1, the J gene TRBJ2-7; TRBD1 matches at 9 bases. Germline CDR1 and CDR2: MNHNS and SASEGT. The CDR3 has 15 amino acids. V shed 4 bases and J 5 bases; nucleotides not matched to a gene: 9. CDR3 residues: CASSVPGQGYHEQYF. The DNA for the CDR3 is TGTGCCAGCAGTGTCCCGGGACAGGGATACCACGAGCAGTACTTC.

The chain couples TRBV28 to TRBJ2-3, with D perhaps given as TRBD1 or TRBD2 (6 bases each). Trimming removed 3 bases at V and 6 bases at J, with 10 bases between. The CDR3 has 13 residues. Germline CDR1 reads MDHEN; CDR2 reads SYDVKM. In DNA, the CDR3 is TGTGCCAGCAGTTTTCCGGGGGCGGATACGCAGTATTTT. It translates to CASSFPGADTQYF.

This clone came up a few times. This chain links TRBV7-2 with TRBJ2-4; no clear D. CDR1 and CDR2 from the germline V gene are SGHTA and FQGNSA. The V end was cut by 5 bases, the J end by 0 bases, with 20 bases between. This CDR3 is 18 amino acids long. DNA of the CDR3: TGTGCCAGCAGCCCGACGGGCGGCGGTAAACTAGCCAAAAACATTCAGTACTTC. Its protein product is CASSPTGGGKLAKNIQYF.

V gene TRBV5-6 combines with J gene TRBJ1-2; D is unclear. Per germline, CDR1 SGHDT and CDR2 YYEEEE. V was clipped by 0 bases and J by 8 bases, with 8 bases between them. The CDR3 consists of 12 residues. CDR3 protein: CASSLVGYGYTF. DNA for the CDR3: TGTGCCAGCAGCTTGGTAGGATACGGCTACACCTTC.

This clone was picked up one time. The V and J genes are TRBV4-2 and TRBJ2-3, with TRBD2 identical over 10 bases. Germline lookup yields CDR1 LGHNA and CDR2 YNFKEQ. The CDR3 is made up of 17 amino acids. The ends lost 0 bases at V and 3 bases at J; junction bases unmatched: 6. CDR3 loop: CASSQEPSGSGTDTQYF. In DNA form, the CDR3 reads TGTGCCAGCAGCCAAGAACCTAGCGGGAGTGGGACAGATACGCAGTATTTT.

J is TRBJ1-4 and V is TRBV10-3; tentative D call: TRBD1 (5 bases). The CDR3 is made up of 15 amino acids. The germline V gene encodes CDR1 ENHRY and CDR2 SYGVKD. The V end was cut by 3 bases, the J end by 4 bases, with 12 bases between. CDR3 bases: TGTGCCATCAGTGACGTGGGGGGAGTTAATGAAAAACTGTTTTTT. It translates to CAISDVGGVNEKLFF.

The V gene is TRBV4-3, the J gene TRBJ2-3; the D gene is possibly TRBD2 (6 bases). Deletions cut 0 bases from V and 1 base from J, with 8 bases between. The CDR3 covers 15 residues. Per germline, CDR1 LGHNA and CDR2 YSLEER. Here the CDR3 reads CASSQERRGTDTQYF. DNA for the CDR3: TGCGCCAGCAGCCAAGAACGGAGGGGCACAGATACGCAGTATTTT.

The chain joins TRBV19 to TRBJ2-7, with D perhaps matching TRBD1 (5 bases). With 5 bases removed from V and 2 bases from J, the gap between germline ends came to 19 bases. CDR1 and CDR2 from the germline V gene are LNHDA and SQIVND (reference sequence). CDR3 length equals 16 residues. The CDR3 protein is CASSVTTDPQTYEQYF. The DNA for the CDR3 is TGTGCCAGTAGTGTCACGACAGACCCCCAAACCTACGAGCAGTACTTC.